The T cell receptor (beta chain) under discussion was sequenced for a study of early T cells in non-severe SARS-CoV-2 infection. The wider study: Bulk RNA isolated from unsorted whole blood underwent sequencing; chains were not paired.

Points from the study as a whole: Anti-spike CD8 specificities were favored by VDJdb matching, whose results missed private and CD4 specificities.

This clonotype was detected a few times. Its antigen is undetermined. Attached unique molecular identifiers marked individual cDNA molecules. TCRdb used MiXCR to reprocess the 5' RACE reads, holding one entry per CDR3 protein. Of about 100,000 distinct CDR3 sequences in the sample, around 13% were seen once. Germline V gene sequence: CDR1 DFQATT, CDR2 SNEGSKA (reference sequence). The CDR3 spans 12 residues. Trimming shortened V by 5 bases and J by 1 base, and 9 bases separated the two germline ends. The sequenced sample consisted of whole blood. The chain recombines TRBV20-1 with TRBJ2-7, with D unclear. This clonotype was obtained from an adult who was a healthcare worker with PCR-confirmed SARS-CoV-2 infection or an uninfected control (not recorded which). The CDR3 region has the DNA TGCAGTGCTTTTGATCTATCCTACGAGCAGTACTTC. Translated: CSAFDLSYEQYF.